This paragraph covers one TCR beta chain sequence. The CDR3 is 15 amino acids. Losses at the gene ends were 4 bases for V and 5 bases for J; bases not matched to a gene: 5. CDR1 is SGHVS, CDR2 FQNEAQ, per germline. Graves' hyperthyroidism qualified as stable when ophthalmopathy did not progress within 18 months. Hyperthyroidism, newly diagnosed and lasting under 2 months, affected patients aged 18 to 65. This specimen comes from a study of T cells in Graves' hyperthyroidism and ophthalmopathy. The TCR beta CDR3 regions underwent amplification using RNA transcripts as the source. HTBI primers were the set used in a first-round RT-PCR of the TCR CDR3. TCRdb reprocessed the multiplex PCR reads via MiXCR and lists one record per CDR3 protein. The data show roughly 290,000 distinct CDR3 sequences, with roughly 15% seen just once and 7% to 9.5% held by the top ten.

The TCR originated in a woman aged 40 to 50 with Graves' hyperthyroidism. The chain employs TRBV7-8 and TRBJ2-5; the match to TRBD2 covers 12 bases. Sequenced material: blood. The CDR3 nucleotides are TGTGCCAGCAGCTGGAGACTAGCGGGAGTTGAGACCCAGTACTTC. Translated, it gives CASSWRLAGVETQYF. Complete variable domain (other parts from reference TRBV7-8 and TRBJ2-5): GAGVSQSPRYKVAKRGQDVALRCDPISGHVSLFWYQQALGQGPEFLTYFQNEAQLDKSGLPSDRFFAERPEGSVSTLKIQRTQQEDSAVYLCASSWRLAGVETQYFGPGTRLLVL.